The sequence of this T cell receptor (beta chain) was determined in a study of blood T cell repertoires in COVID-19. Study in general: Nucleic acid was either cDNA or gDNA, and it came from T cells, B-cell-depleted T cells, or PBMCs.

How the authors handled the data: Reference gene primer amplification yielded estimated nucleated cell counts. TCRdb's table, derived via immunoSEQ multiplex PCR, lists solely in-frame clones and lacks some. V, J and clone size reflect that table, while D and trimming were determined from the DNA. The data show around 13,000 clones, about 80% seen once. There are 15 residues in the CDR3. Losses at the gene ends were 9 bases for V and 6 bases for J; bases not matched to a gene: 13. Per the germline V gene, CDR1 is LNHDA and CDR2 is SQIVND (reference sequence). Sequencing input: peripheral blood. The V gene is TRBV19, the J gene TRBJ2-2; 7 bases map to TRBD1. The sequence was obtained from a man in his forties with active or convalescent COVID-19. DNA of the CDR3: TGTGCCAGCACCCCCGACAGGGCGTTCCCCGGGGAGCTGTTTTTT. Protein product: CASTPDRAFPGELFF.